These 19 T cell receptor beta chains were all obtained from the same sample, sequenced in a study of Graves' ophthalmopathy and Graves' hyperthyroidism (dated by TCRdb to the late 2010s). Sequencing was performed on an Illumina HiSeq 2000. For repertoire sequencing, the TCR beta CDR3 regions were amplified from RNA transcripts. HTBI primers and the Qiagen OneStep RT-PCR kit were used in a first-round RT-PCR, which was followed by a second-round multiplex PCR, size selection and purification. TCRdb reworked the public reads: Q25 trimming with fastp, MiXCR clone assembly, productive beta chains retained. Entries that share a CDR3 protein sequence are merged under the most common genes and DNA. Within this sample are about 370,000 distinct CDR3 sequences, with approximately 17% of them counted one time only. Roughly 2.3% of the sample is in the top ten clones. The sample taken for sequencing was peripheral blood. These receptors came from an adult woman with stable Graves' hyperthyroidism.

This clonotype was seen repeatedly, ten times or more. The chain links TRBV12-3 or TRBV12-4 to TRBJ2-7; 13 positions agree with TRBD2. CDR3 length equals 17 residues. V shed 1 base, J shed 7 bases, and the junction held 10 bases outside the gene matches. CDR3 loop: CASSLGVTSGRTGEQYF. The CDR3 region has the DNA TGTGCCAGCAGTTTAGGCGTGACTAGCGGGAGGACCGGTGAGCAGTACTTC.

This clonotype appeared many times. The chain carries TRBV6-5 and TRBJ2-2, with unresolved D. The CDR3 covers 15 residues. Germline V lookup: CDR1 MNHEY, CDR2 SVGAGI. V lost 0 bases, J lost 2 bases, and 7 bases lay in between. The CDR3 loop is CASSYSNSNTGELFF. Written as DNA, the CDR3 is TGTGCCAGCAGTTACTCGAATAGTAACACCGGGGAGCTGTTTTTT.

This clonotype was recorded many times. V gene TRBV19 combines with J gene TRBJ2-5, with 7 bases matching TRBD2. Germline V gene lookup returns CDR1 LNHDA and CDR2 SQIVND (reference sequence). The CDR3 has 19 amino acids. Trimming at V came to 4 bases and at J to 1 base, leaving 18 bases not matched to a gene. In nucleotides, the CDR3 is TGTGCCAGTAGTACCGGAACCGGGACTACCACCAGGTCCCAAGAGACCCAGTACTTC. Residues: CASSTGTGTTTRSQETQYF.

This clonotype was found many times. This sequence joins TRBV20-1 and TRBJ2-7; weak D call: TRBD1 (6 bases). CDR3 size: 13 residues. Deletions cut 4 bases from V and 3 bases from J, with 13 bases between. Germline assignment: CDR1 DFQATT and CDR2 SNEGSKA (reference sequence). CDR3 in DNA: TGCAGTGCTACCCATCCGACAGGCTACGAGCAGTACTTC. Translated, it gives CSATHPTGYEQYF.

This chain connects TRBV10-1 to TRBJ2-7; 7 bases align to TRBD2. The germline gives CDR1 WNHNN, CDR2 SYGVQD (reference sequence). The CDR3 contains 11 residues. After removal of 11 bases from V and 3 bases from J, the junction contained 4 bases not matched to a gene. This CDR3 reads CALGGCYEQYF. The DNA for the CDR3 is TGCGCCCTCGGGGGGTGCTACGAGCAGTACTTC.

This clonotype was seen ten or more times. The rearrangement joins TRBV28 to TRBJ1-1; D remains ambiguous. Germline lookup yields CDR1 MDHEN and CDR2 SYDVKM. Deletions cut 0 bases from V and 1 base from J, with 9 bases between. CDR3 size: 15 residues. For the CDR3, the DNA is TGTGCCAGCAGTTTATGGACGGGAAGGAACACTGAAGCTTTCTTT. It yields the protein CASSLWTGRNTEAFF.

This clonotype appeared many times. The chain links TRBV4-2 to TRBJ2-2; tentative D call: TRBD2 (6 bases). Germline CDR1 reads LGHNA; CDR2 reads YNFKEQ. This CDR3 region has 16 residues. V was shortened by 4 bases and J by 5 bases, with 17 bases between the two germline ends. The CDR3 DNA is TGTGCCAGCAGCCCGACCGGGACTGTACCAACCGGGGAGCTGTTTTTT. As protein: CASSPTGTVPTGELFF.

The chain employs TRBV19 and TRBJ2-7; 8 positions agree with TRBD2. The CDR3 totals 15 residues. V was clipped by 4 bases and J by 0 bases; unmatched bases: 5. In germline, CDR1 is LNHDA, CDR2 SQIVND (reference sequence). This chain's CDR3 is CASSTSSGYSYEQYF. The CDR3 DNA follows: TGTGCCAGTAGTACTTCTAGCGGGTACTCCTACGAGCAGTACTTC.

This clonotype was counted ten times or more. The rearrangement uses TRBV19 and TRBJ1-1; D is undetermined. The length of the CDR3 is 14 residues. Germline CDR1 is LNHDA and CDR2 is SQIVND (reference sequence). The V end was cut by 5 bases, the J end by 0 bases, with 10 bases between. For the CDR3, the DNA is TGTGCCAGTAGTTTTGGATACTTGAACACTGAAGCTTTCTTT. Its translation: CASSFGYLNTEAFF.

V gene TRBV5-1 combines with J gene TRBJ2-7; 10 bases align to TRBD1. Germline CDR1 is SGHRS and CDR2 is YFSETQ. This CDR3 contains 16 residues. Trimming took 3 bases from V and 4 from J; bases not matched to a gene: 10. This CDR3 reads CASSSHPGQGIYEQYF. In DNA form, the CDR3 reads TGCGCCAGCAGCTCACACCCGGGACAGGGGATATACGAGCAGTACTTC. Looking up the rest from reference TRBV5-1 and TRBJ2-7 gives the full variable domain: KAGVTQTPRYLIKTRGQQVTLSCSPISGHRSVSWYQQTPGQGLQFLFEYFSETQRNKGNFPGRFSGRQFSNSRSEMNVSTLELGDSALYLCASSSHPGQGIYEQYFGPGTRLTVT.

Many counts were recorded for this clonotype. The rearrangement joins TRBV4-1 to TRBJ2-4, with D hard to call. CDR1 and CDR2 from the germline V gene are MGHRA and YSYEKL. The CDR3 consists of 15 residues. Trimming cost V 3 bases and J 0 bases, with 9 bases left between them. The CDR3 DNA reads as TGCGCCAGCAGCCACCACCTACTAGCCAAAAACATTCAGTACTTC. Protein sequence: CASSHHLLAKNIQYF.

This clonotype was counted only a few times. The V gene is TRBV6-2 or TRBV6-3, the J gene TRBJ1-3, with TRBD1 identical over 7 bases. Trimming took 7 bases from V and 0 from J; bases not matched to a gene: 3. Germline lookup yields CDR1 MNHEY and CDR2 SVGEGT. CDR3 length: 14 amino acids. The CDR3 loop is CASTWDSSGNTIYF. The CDR3, as DNA: TGTGCCAGCACCTGGGACAGCTCTGGAAACACCATATATTTT.

This clonotype has ten or more counts. The chain is built from TRBV2 and TRBJ2-4; D is unclear. This CDR3 comprises 12 residues. Germline V gene data show CDR1 as SNHLY and CDR2 as FYNNEI. Between the trimmed V and J ends, which lost 3 bases and 9 bases, there was a span of 9 bases. The CDR3 here is CASSDPLAIQYF. The CDR3 nucleotides are TGTGCCAGCAGTGACCCATTGGCCATTCAGTACTTC. Full variable domain (missing parts from reference TRBV2 and TRBJ2-4): EPEVTQTPSHQVTQMGQEVILRCVPISNHLYFYWYRQILGQKVEFLVSFYNNEISEKSEIFDDQFSVERPDGSNFTLKIRSTKLEDSAMYFCASSDPLAIQYFGAGTRLSVL.

This clonotype has at least ten counts. V is TRBV19 and J is TRBJ2-7; 7 bases align to TRBD2. The CDR3 consists of 14 residues. The ends lost 4 bases at V and 3 bases at J; junction bases unmatched: 6. CDR1 and CDR2 (germline): LNHDA, SQIVND (reference sequence). In DNA form, the CDR3 reads TGTGCCAGTAGTACCCGAACTAGCGTCTACGAGCAGTACTTC. Translating it yields CASSTRTSVYEQYF.

The J gene is TRBJ2-2, the V gene TRBV11-2, with 7 bases that match TRBD1. CDR3 length equals 16 residues. Looked up from germline, CDR1 is SGHAT and CDR2 is FQNNGV. After removal of 4 bases from V and 4 bases from J, the junction contained 9 bases not matched to a gene. CDR3 DNA sequence: TGTGCCAGCAGCTCATCAGGGGGATTTCTCACCGGGGAGCTGTTTTTT. It encodes CASSSSGGFLTGELFF.

This clonotype was counted at least ten times. The genes are TRBV20-1 and TRBJ2-2; either TRBD1 or TRBD2 may fit D (6 bases each). V was trimmed by 2 bases and J by 4 bases, leaving 11 bases between them. CDR3 length: 14 amino acids. The germline V gene encodes CDR1 DFQATT and CDR2 SNEGSKA (reference sequence). In DNA form, the CDR3 reads TGCAGTGCTAGAATACAGGGAGGCACCGGGGAGCTGTTTTTT. Encoded protein: CSARIQGGTGELFF.

The rearrangement joins TRBV12-3 or TRBV12-4 to TRBJ1-2; D not certain. V lost 1 base and J lost 7, with 10 bases in between. The CDR3 spans 13 residues. This CDR3 is CASSLGGGFGYTF. In DNA, the CDR3 is TGTGCCAGCAGTTTAGGGGGAGGGTTTGGCTACACCTTC.

This clonotype was detected ten times or more. The chain links TRBV18 to TRBJ2-5; TRBD2 is a possible D gene (5 bases). The CDR3 contains 13 residues. V was pared by 6 bases and J by 7 bases, with 15 bases between. In germline, CDR1 is KGHSH, CDR2 LQKENI. CDR3 protein: CASSGEALGTQYF. The CDR3 nucleotides read TGTGCCAGCTCCGGGGAAGCCCTAGGGACCCAGTACTTC.

There are many counts of this clonotype. CDR3 in amino acids: CASSFTRTSGTDEQYF. Written as DNA, the CDR3 is TGCGCCAGCAGCTTTACCCGGACTAGCGGGACCGACGAGCAGTACTTC. This rearrangement joins TRBV5-1 to TRBJ2-7; 12 bases fit TRBD2. CDR1 is SGHRS and CDR2 is YFSETQ in the germline V gene. This CDR3 is 16 amino acids long. Unmatched junction bases numbered 8, after V lost 2 bases and J lost 5 bases.